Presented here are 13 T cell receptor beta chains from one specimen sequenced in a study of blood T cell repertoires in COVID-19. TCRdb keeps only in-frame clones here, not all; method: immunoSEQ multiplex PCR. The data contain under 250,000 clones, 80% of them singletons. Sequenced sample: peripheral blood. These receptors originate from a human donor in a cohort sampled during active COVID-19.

CDR3 in DNA: TGTGCCACCCCCGGGGGGCCGGGCACAGATACGCAGTATTTT. Residues: CATPGGPGTDTQYF. V and J are TRBV28 and TRBJ2-3, with D possibly TRBD2 on 7 matching bases. Germline V lookup: CDR1 MDHEN, CDR2 SYDVKM. The germline V and J ends were trimmed by 10 bases and 1 base, with 15 bases remaining between them. This CDR3 has 14 residues.

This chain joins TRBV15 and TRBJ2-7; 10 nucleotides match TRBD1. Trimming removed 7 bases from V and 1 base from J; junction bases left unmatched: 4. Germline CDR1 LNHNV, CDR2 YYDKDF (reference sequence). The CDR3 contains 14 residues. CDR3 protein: CATTRDRGSYEQYF. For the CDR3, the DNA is TGTGCCACCACCCGGGACAGGGGTTCCTACGAGCAGTACTTC.

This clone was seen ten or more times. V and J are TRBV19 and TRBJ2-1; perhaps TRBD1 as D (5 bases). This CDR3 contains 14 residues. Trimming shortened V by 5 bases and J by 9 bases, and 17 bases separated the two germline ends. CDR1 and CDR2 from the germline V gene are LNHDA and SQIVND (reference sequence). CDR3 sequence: CASSLRGRAAEQFF. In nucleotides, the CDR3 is TGTGCCAGTAGTCTAAGGGGCCGCGCAGCTGAGCAGTTCTTC.

The CDR3, as DNA: TGTGCCAGCAGCAAAGTGATGAAGGGAGACAAAGAGACCCAGTACTTC. Protein product: CASSKVMKGDKETQYF. The V and J genes are TRBV21-1 and TRBJ2-5; TRBD2, the D gene given by the table, was not confirmed from the DNA. TRBV21-1 is marked as a pseudogene. The CDR3 consists of 16 residues.

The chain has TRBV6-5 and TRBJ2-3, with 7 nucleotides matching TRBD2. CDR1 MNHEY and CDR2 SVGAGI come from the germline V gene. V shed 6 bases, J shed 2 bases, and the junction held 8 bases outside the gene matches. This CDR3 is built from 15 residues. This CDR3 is CASSHRDYLTDTQYF. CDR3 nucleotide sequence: TGTGCCAGCAGCCACCGGGACTATCTCACAGATACGCAGTATTTT.

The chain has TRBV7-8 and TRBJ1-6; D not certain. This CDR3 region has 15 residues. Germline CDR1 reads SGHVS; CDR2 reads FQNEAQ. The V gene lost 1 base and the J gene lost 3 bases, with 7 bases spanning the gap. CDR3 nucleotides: TGTGCCAGCAGCTTAGATGAGAACTATAATTCACCCCTCCACTTT. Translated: CASSLDENYNSPLHF.

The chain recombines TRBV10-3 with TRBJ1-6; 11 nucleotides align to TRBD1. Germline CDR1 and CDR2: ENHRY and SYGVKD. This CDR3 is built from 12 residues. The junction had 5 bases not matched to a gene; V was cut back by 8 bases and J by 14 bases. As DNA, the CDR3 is TGTGCCATCGCCGGGACAGGGGGGACCCTCCACTTT. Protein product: CAIAGTGGTLHF.

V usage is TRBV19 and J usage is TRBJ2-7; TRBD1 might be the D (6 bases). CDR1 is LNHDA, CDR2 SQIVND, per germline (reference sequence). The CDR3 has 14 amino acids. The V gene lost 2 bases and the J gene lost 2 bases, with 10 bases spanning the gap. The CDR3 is CASSISPGAYEQYF. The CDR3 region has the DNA TGTGCCAGTAGTATAAGTCCAGGGGCCTACGAGCAGTACTTC.

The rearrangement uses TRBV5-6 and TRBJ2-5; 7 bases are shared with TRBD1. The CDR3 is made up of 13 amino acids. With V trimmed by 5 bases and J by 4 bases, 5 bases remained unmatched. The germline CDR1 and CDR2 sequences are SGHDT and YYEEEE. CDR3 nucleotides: TGTGCCAGCAGAACAGGGGTTGTAGAGACCCAGTACTTC. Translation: CASRTGVVETQYF.

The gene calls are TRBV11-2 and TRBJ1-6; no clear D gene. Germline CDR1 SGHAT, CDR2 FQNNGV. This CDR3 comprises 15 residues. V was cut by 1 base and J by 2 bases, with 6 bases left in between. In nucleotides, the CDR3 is TGTGCCAGCAGCTTAGTCGGGGCCTATAATTCACCCCTCCACTTT. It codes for CASSLVGAYNSPLHF.

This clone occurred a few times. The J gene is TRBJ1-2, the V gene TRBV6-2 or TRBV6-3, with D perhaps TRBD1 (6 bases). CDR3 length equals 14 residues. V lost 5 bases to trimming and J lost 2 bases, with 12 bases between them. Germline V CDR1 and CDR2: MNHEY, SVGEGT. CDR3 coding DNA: TGTGCCAGCAGTAGGGACATCGGCAACTATGGCTACACCTTC. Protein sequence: CASSRDIGNYGYTF.

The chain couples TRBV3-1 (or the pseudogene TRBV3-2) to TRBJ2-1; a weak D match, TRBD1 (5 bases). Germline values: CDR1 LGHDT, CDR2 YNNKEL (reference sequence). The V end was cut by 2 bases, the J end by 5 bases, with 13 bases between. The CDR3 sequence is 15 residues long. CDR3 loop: CASSQSTGIDNEQFF. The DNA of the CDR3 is TGTGCCAGCAGCCAATCTACAGGCATAGACAATGAGCAGTTCTTC.

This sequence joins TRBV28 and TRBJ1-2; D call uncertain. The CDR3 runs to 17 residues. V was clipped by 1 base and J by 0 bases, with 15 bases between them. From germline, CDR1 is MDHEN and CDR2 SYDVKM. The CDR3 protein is CASSLSLPGEANYGYTF. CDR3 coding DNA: TGTGCCAGCAGTTTATCCCTCCCCGGGGAAGCTAACTATGGCTACACCTTC.